The present TCR beta chain was sequenced within a study of T cells in Graves' hyperthyroidism and ophthalmopathy (dated by TCRdb to between 2019 and 2020). Looking at the study overall: Peripheral blood samples were taken at the time of initial diagnosis, prior to any treatment. In more than 5 Graves' hyperthyroidism patients, the study also compared T-cell repertoires from thyroid tissue with T-cell repertoires from blood. To identify distinguishing TCR V-J signatures, a discovery cohort of 95 to 100 patients was used, comprising 43 with Graves' ophthalmopathy and some 60 with stable Graves' hyperthyroidism. The 100 or so discovery patients were divided at random into training and test sets in a 7:3 ratio. An independent validation cohort of some 18 hyperthyroidism patients and approximately 15 patients who later progressed to ophthalmopathy tested prospective prediction of ophthalmopathy. According to the paper, TCR Vbeta CDR3 sequencing was carried out on over 130 peripheral blood samples, which came from 40 to 45 ophthalmopathy, around 74 hyperthyroidism and about 17 progressor patients. Following sampling, methimazole starting at 30 mg daily was given to hyperthyroidism patients, and high-dose intravenous methylprednisolone was given to ophthalmopathy patients.

The TCR beta CDR3 regions were amplified from RNA transcripts. The TCR CDR3 was subjected to a first round of RT-PCR using the HTBI primer set and the Qiagen OneStep RT-PCR kit. Libraries were constructed in a second round of multiplex PCR, after which size selection and purification were carried out. Paired-end sequencing of the libraries was performed with 100 bp reads on an Illumina HiSeq2000. The authors' analysis ran thus. Raw data were processed with SOAPnuke, discarding reads with adapters, uncalled bases, mean Phred below 15, or no exact constant-primer or identifier match. COPE v1.2.5 was used to merge the high-quality paired reads, and each unique nucleotide sequence was defined as a clonotype. MiTCR v1.1 was used to align the clonotypes against IMGT TRBV, TRBD and TRBJ reference segments. The analysis included only V-J combinations with a frequency above 0.0001, which together covered 99% to 99.2% of the repertoires. The TCS score was defined as F50 (clonal expansion) divided by E x V (chaos), with BLOSUM62-based TCRdist calculated between CDR3 peptides within each V-J. Welch's t-statistics and random forest reduced fewer than 550 V-J features to roughly 13, which were used in a naive Bayes classifier (R e1071). TCRdb redid the processing of the public reads, applying fastp at Q25 and MiXCR, and retained in-frame beta chains. Merged by CDR3 protein, the rows form single entries marked with the most common genes and DNA. The V and J calls come from TCRdb's annotation, not from the publication. For this sample the table gives more than 300,000 distinct CDR3 sequences, of which about 18% were detected only once. The ten largest clones add up to around a third of the sample.

General study outcomes and caveats: In cross-validation, a model built on a 13 V-J signature told ophthalmopathy apart from stable hyperthyroidism with approximately 91% sensitivity and around 83% specificity, and in testing the same model reached 80%/75%. Sample size was not statistically predetermined, and investigators were not blinded to group allocation. Blood samples also contained most of the expanded thyroid clonotypes (frequency above 0.001), which suggests that blood repertoires may reflect thyroid immune responses. During validation, the model predicted progression to ophthalmopathy a median of about 5.9 months ahead of onset, with more than 60% sensitivity and roughly 75% specificity.

The hyperthyroidism patients were between 18 and 65 years old and newly diagnosed, with a disease duration of less than 2 months. Exclusion was applied to patients with uncontrolled infections, other autoimmune diseases, pregnancy or lactation. Diagnoses were established on the basis of clinical symptoms, serum thyroxine and TRAb, thyroid ultrasound, and orbital computed tomography. Blood from progressor patients was collected at the time of first diagnosis with hyperthyroidism, before any ophthalmopathy symptoms had appeared. PBMCs were isolated from 10 ml of fresh peripheral blood by Ficoll-Paque density gradient centrifugation. Progressor patients were initially diagnosed with Graves' hyperthyroidism and developed ophthalmopathy during follow-up. Total RNA was extracted using Trizol reagent, and RNA quality was assessed on an Agilent 2100 Bioanalyzer. Ten or more counts support this clonotype. Its binding antigen is unknown. No much larger clone exists at a distance of one base, and base qualities are not known.

The CDR3, cysteine through phenylalanine, is 16 amino acids long. This entry keeps only the CDR3 DNA: 48 bases, framed from base 1. Deletion took 5 bases off V and 2 bases off J, with a span of 19 bases between the germline ends. In the germline V gene, CDR1 corresponds to SNHLY and CDR2 to FYNNEI. The rearranged chain carries TRBV2 and TRBJ2-7, and perhaps TRBD2 as D gene, on 5 matching bases. The source is a woman in her 30s with Graves' hyperthyroidism that later progressed to Graves' ophthalmopathy. Sequenced sample: blood. In nucleotide form, the sequence is TGTGCCAGCAGTCGATCAATCTCGGACGGGGCCTACGAGCAGTACTTC. It specifies CASSRSISDGAYEQYF.